The sequence of this T cell receptor beta chain was determined in a study of blood T cell repertoires in COVID-19. As for the study in general: Sample material is recorded as cDNA or gDNA derived from T cells, B-cell-depleted T cells, or PBMCs.

This clone has a single count. In the authors' methods: Using reference gene primer amplification, nucleated cell counts were estimated. Libraries were prepared by immunoSEQ multiplex PCR; TCRdb keeps only in-frame clonotypes and omits some of them. D and trimming were read from the DNA, whereas the V and J calls and clone size are those reported in that table. The repertoire consists of approximately 470,000 clones, with 80% to 90% occurring once and the leading ten covering under 4%. The CDR3 consists of 15 residues. Trimming took off 4 bases at V and 4 bases at J, with 15 bases between the two ends. Germline CDR1 reads MDHEN; CDR2 reads SYDVKM.

Sample: peripheral blood. The chain is built from TRBV28 and TRBJ2-3; possibly TRBD1 for D (6 bases). The clonotype was recovered from a human donor in a cohort sampled during active COVID-19. The CDR3 sequence: CASSSSGVGADTQYF. The CDR3 DNA sequence: TGTGCCAGCAGTTCGTCAGGGGTAGGGGCAGATACGCAGTATTTT.